These 26 T cell receptor beta chains were sequenced from one sample in a study of metastatic and nonmetastatic thyroid tumors. No patient received treatment before thyroid surgery. TCRdb re-called the PCR reads via MiXCR. Seen here are some 25,000 clones, approximately 24% observed once, and the top ten hold approximately 8%. Source material: blood. Receptors originate from a female donor with papillary thyroid cancer or a benign thyroid nodule (not recorded which). Some clones in this sample may be carry-over from other donors' samples.

This clone has a count of ten or more. The same CDR3 arises from other DNA sequences in this sample as well. The chain has TRBV29-1 and TRBJ2-7, with D uncertain. Trimming removed 4 bases at V and 5 bases at J, with 6 bases between. CDR1 and CDR2 (germline): SQVTM, ANQGSEA. The CDR3 spans 10 residues. CDR3 amino acids: CSVGTDEQYF. CDR3 bases: TGCAGCGTTGGGACGGACGAGCAGTACTTC.

The chain is built from TRBV6-2 or TRBV6-3 and TRBJ2-7; 11 positions match TRBD2. This CDR3 has 16 amino acids. V dropped 6 bases and J dropped 1; count of bases not matched to a gene: 8. Germline loops: CDR1 MNHEY, CDR2 SVGEGT. The CDR3 protein is CASRSLAGGLSYEQYF. As DNA, the CDR3 is TGTGCCAGCAGGAGTCTAGCGGGAGGCCTTTCCTACGAGCAGTACTTC.

This clone was seen only a few times. The V call is TRBV27, the J call TRBJ1-6; D not resolved. Germline V gene sequence: CDR1 MNHEY, CDR2 SMNVEV (reference sequence). The CDR3 is made up of 16 amino acids. Trimming cost V 5 bases and J 8 bases, with 19 bases left between them. CDR3 coding DNA: TGTGCCAGCAGTCCCTACGGCGTAGGGTTGGATTCACCCCTCCACTTT. Residues: CASSPYGVGLDSPLHF.

The chain couples TRBV20-1 to TRBJ1-1, with D possibly being TRBD1 (6 bases). Germline V gene data show CDR1 as DFQATT and CDR2 as SNEGSKA (reference sequence). This CDR3 has 12 residues. CDR3 in amino acids: CRGAILNTEAFF. The CDR3, as DNA: TGCAGGGGGGCGATATTGAACACTGAAGCTTTCTTT.

Many counts were recorded for this clone. The V gene is TRBV6-1, the J gene TRBJ2-2, with 7 bases identical to TRBD1. Germline V gene sequence: CDR1 MNHNS, CDR2 SASEGT. V trimming: 11 bases; J trimming: 5 bases; junction bases outside the gene matches: 8. The CDR3 totals 13 residues. CDR3 protein: CAVQGTLTGELFF. In DNA, the CDR3 is TGTGCCGTACAGGGGACCTTAACCGGGGAGCTGTTTTTT.

This clone was counted many times. The rearrangement uses TRBV20-1 and TRBJ2-1; 7 bases fit TRBD2. From germline, CDR1 is DFQATT and CDR2 SNEGSKA (reference sequence). Losses at the gene ends were 0 bases for V and 9 bases for J; bases not matched to a gene: 11. The CDR3 is 15 amino acids. CDR3 bases: TGCAGTGCTAGAGATTTGGCGGGAGACGTAGGTGAGCAGTTCTTC. Its protein product is CSARDLAGDVGEQFF.

About this clone: Germline is not matched at one junction end, which may reflect a read error. This chain uses TRBV6-1 with TRBJ1-2; D might be TRBD1 (5 bases). The CDR3 contains 12 residues. Germline CDR1 reads MNHNS; CDR2 reads SASEGT. The CDR3 protein is CASSRTWLCYTF. The CDR3 bases are TGTGCCAGCAGTAGGACATGGCTTTGCTACACATTC.

V is TRBV5-1 and J is TRBJ1-1; D unclear. There are 12 residues in the CDR3. Trimming stripped 4 bases from V and 10 bases from J, with 14 bases between. The germline V gene encodes CDR1 SGHRS and CDR2 YFSETQ. CDR3 amino acids: CASSQVAVVAFF. In DNA form, the CDR3 reads TGCGCCAGCAGCCAAGTAGCAGTGGTAGCTTTCTTT.

This clone was observed many times. This rearrangement joins TRBV16 to TRBJ1-2; D not certain. The CDR3 is 14 amino acids. Germline V CDR1 and CDR2: KGHSY, FQNENV. V lost 4 bases and J lost 7, with 16 bases in between. The CDR3 DNA reads as TGTGCCAGCAGCCGTGGACCATCGAGCCCTGGCTACACCTTC. Amino acid sequence: CASSRGPSSPGYTF.

This clone showed up many times. Other DNA sequences in the sample encode the same CDR3. The chain links TRBV12-3 or TRBV12-4 to TRBJ1-5; D is perhaps TRBD1 (5 bases). This CDR3 has 16 residues. Deletions cut 0 bases from V and 4 bases from J, with 13 bases between. Here the CDR3 reads CASSLAPGGGNQPQHF. The CDR3 nucleotides are TGTGCCAGCAGTTTAGCTCCGGGCGGGGGAAATCAGCCCCAGCATTTT.

The chain uses TRBV12-3 or TRBV12-4 and TRBJ2-3; D remains ambiguous. This CDR3 spans 12 amino acids. V lost 6 bases to trimming and J lost 1 base, with 5 bases between them. CDR3: CASRDRTDTQYF. Written as DNA, the CDR3 is TGTGCCAGCAGGGACCGCACAGATACGCAGTATTTT.

This clone is labeled as large. This chain uses TRBV20-1 with TRBJ1-6; TRBD1 is a possible D gene (5 bases). The V end was cut by 1 base, the J end by 9 bases, with 10 bases between. Germline CDR1 is DFQATT and CDR2 is SNEGSKA (reference sequence). The CDR3 extends over 13 amino acids. CDR3 DNA sequence: TGCAGTGCTAGAGGGGACGGCAGTTCACCCCTCCACTTT. Its translation is CSARGDGSSPLHF.

This clone was seen repeatedly, ten times or more. The chain recombines TRBV10-1 with TRBJ2-1; D is uncertain. The CDR3 extends over 12 amino acids. Trimming removed 3 bases at V and 5 bases at J, with 5 bases between. Per germline, CDR1 WNHNN and CDR2 SYGVQD (reference sequence). The CDR3 nucleotides are TGCGCCAGCAGTGACATCAACAATGAGCAGTTCTTC. Its protein is CASSDINNEQFF.

On this clone itself: Its ends do not fully match the called genes, so a read error is possible. J is TRBJ2-1 and V is TRBV20-1; the D gene is possibly TRBD1 (6 bases). Per germline, CDR1 DFQATT and CDR2 SNEGSKA (reference sequence). The length of the CDR3 is 15 residues. CDR3 region: CSSRDAGAGVDEQFF. CDR3 sequence (DNA): TGCAGTTCTAGAGATGCAGGGGCCGGGGTGGATGAGCAGTTCTTC.

The gene calls are TRBV4-1 and TRBJ1-2; perhaps TRBD1 as D (5 bases). The CDR3 loop spans 16 amino acids. Trimming removed 4 bases from V and 7 bases from J, with 22 bases in between. Germline CDR1 MGHRA, CDR2 YSYEKL. CDR3 coding DNA: TGCGCCAGCAGCCCCGCCGCCACCCGGACAACTTTTGGCTACACCTTC. It specifies CASSPAATRTTFGYTF.

In its sample, this clone was seen many times. The chain combines TRBV7-2 with TRBJ2-3; D could derive from TRBD1 or TRBD2 (5 bases each). The CDR3 is 15 residues long. Germline V gene data show CDR1 as SGHTA and CDR2 as FQGNSA. V lost 1 base to trimming and J lost 4 bases, with 12 bases between them. CDR3 sequence reads: CASSLGGDVSDTQYF. The DNA of the CDR3 is TGTGCCAGCAGCTTAGGAGGGGATGTATCAGATACGCAGTATTTT.

The CDR3 region has the DNA TGTGCCAGCAGTGTTCCTACCGGGGCGTCGGGGTTCTTC. Translating it yields CASSVPTGASGFF. The chain recombines TRBV2 with TRBJ2-1, with D perhaps being TRBD1 or TRBD2 (5 bases each). Between the trimmed V and J ends, which lost 4 bases and 15 bases, there was a span of 19 bases. Looked up from germline, CDR1 is SNHLY and CDR2 is FYNNEI. This CDR3 has 13 amino acids.

V usage is TRBV20-1 and J usage is TRBJ2-7, with D possibly TRBD2 on 6 matching bases. From germline, CDR1 is DFQATT and CDR2 SNEGSKA (reference sequence). V was cut by 4 bases and J by 2 bases, with 18 bases left in between. This CDR3 is built from 15 residues. The CDR3 protein is CSATTLSGLTYEQYF. For the CDR3, the DNA is TGCAGTGCTACTACTTTAAGCGGGCTTACCTACGAGCAGTACTTC.

This clone was seen many times. The DNA of the CDR3 is TGTGCCAGCGGGCAGCACACTGAAGCTTTCTTT. Its translation: CASGQHTEAFF. This chain joins TRBV2 and TRBJ1-1; D remains ambiguous. The V end was cut by 8 bases, the J end by 3 bases, with 7 bases between. This CDR3 region has 11 residues. The germline gives CDR1 SNHLY, CDR2 FYNNEI.

This clone was counted many times. CDR3 region: CASLKKEGNQPQHF. CDR3 nucleotides: TGCGCCAGCCTTAAAAAAGAGGGGAATCAGCCCCAGCATTTT. The V call is TRBV5-1, the J call TRBJ1-5, with D tentatively TRBD1 (5 bases). This CDR3 is built from 14 residues. The V end was cut by 7 bases, the J end by 4 bases, with 15 bases between. Per germline, CDR1 SGHRS and CDR2 YFSETQ.

This clone was picked up many times. DNA of the CDR3: TGTGCCAGCCTTTCCCTTGGACAGGGGGCGGTATACGAGCAGTACTTC. Encoded protein: CASLSLGQGAVYEQYF. This sequence joins TRBV18 and TRBJ2-7, with TRBD1 matching over 11 bases. The CDR3 runs 16 residues. CDR1 and CDR2 from the germline V gene are KGHSH and LQKENI. Trimming cost V 8 bases and J 4 bases; bases outside gene matches: 13.

In its sample, this clone was seen many times. The V and J genes are TRBV2 and TRBJ2-7; perhaps TRBD1 as D (6 bases). Trimming cost V 9 bases and J 0 bases, with 9 bases left between them. Germline lookup yields CDR1 SNHLY and CDR2 FYNNEI. The CDR3 consists of 12 residues. The CDR3 sequence: CASRDNSYEQYF. The CDR3 coding sequence is TGTGCCAGTCGGGACAACTCCTACGAGCAGTACTTC.

The chain links TRBV28 to TRBJ2-7; D is unclear. The CDR3 extends over 14 amino acids. The V end lost 6 bases, the J end lost 2 bases, and 14 bases lay between the germline ends. CDR1 and CDR2 from the germline V gene are MDHEN and SYDVKM. The CDR3: CASSQITLAYEQYF. DNA for the CDR3: TGTGCCAGCAGCCAAATCACACTCGCCTACGAGCAGTACTTC.

The J gene is TRBJ2-1, the V gene TRBV7-2, with a possible D match to TRBD1 (6 bases). Trimming cost V 2 bases and J 12 bases, with 11 bases left between them. CDR1 and CDR2 (germline): SGHTA, FQGNSA. This CDR3 region has 12 residues. CDR3 protein: CASSLQGYRQFF. For the CDR3, the DNA is TGTGCCAGCAGCTTACAGGGGTACCGGCAGTTCTTC.

By share, this clone ranks as medium-sized. The chain uses TRBV6-1 and TRBJ2-2; D is unresolved. V lost 4 bases and J lost 8, with 11 bases in between. The CDR3 is 13 residues long. From germline, CDR1 is MNHNS and CDR2 SASEGT. CDR3 protein: CASSADPTGELFF. The DNA for the CDR3 is TGTGCCAGCAGTGCCGACCCGACAGGGGAGCTGTTTTTT.

This clone showed up just a few times. The junction departs from germline at one end; a sequencing error may be responsible. The chain's CDR3 is CAWSVRWGVEKLFF. The CDR3 DNA sequence: TGTGCCTGGAGTGTGAGGTGGGGAGTGGAAAAACTTTTTTTT. The chain carries TRBV30 and TRBJ1-4; the D is unclear. CDR1 GTSNPN and CDR2 SVGIG come from the germline V gene (reference sequence). This CDR3 is built from 14 residues.